This record concerns one TCR beta chain sequence. These data originate in a study of T cell changes during pregnancy in multiple sclerosis. Measured with immunoSEQ multiplex PCR; TCRdb has only the in-frame clones, and not every one. The sample lists fewer than 25,000 clones, more than 75% occurring once. Trimming removed 6 bases from V and 1 base from J, with 15 bases in between. The CDR3 contains 15 residues. CDR1 and CDR2 from the germline V gene are SEHNR and FQNEAQ (reference sequence). The V gene is TRBV7-9, the J gene TRBJ2-5, with D uncertain. This TCR was recovered from a female donor in good health, enrolled as a control in a pregnancy study. Source: CD8+ T cells from peripheral blood mononuclear cells, taken in the third trimester of pregnancy. CDR3 nucleotides: TGTGCCAGCAGTCCAGCCAAGACGGGCCAAGAGACCCAGTACTTC. Residues: CASSPAKTGQETQYF.